This TCR beta chain was identified in a study of shared clonotypes between healthy human individuals. The CDR3 covers 15 residues. The ends lost 3 bases at V and 2 bases at J; junction bases unmatched: 4. Germline V lookup: CDR1 LNHDA, CDR2 SQIVND (reference sequence). CD8 cells regarded as naive lacked CD45RO, were positively chosen for CCR7, and omitted terminally differentiated effector memory CD45RA+ cells. TCRdb's copy holds only in-frame clones and misses some; the assay was immunoSEQ multiplex PCR. The sample consists of roughly 590,000 clones, roughly 96% of them appearing once. Sequencing was carried out using naive CD8+ T cells sorted from blood. This rearrangement joins TRBV19 to TRBJ2-1; 7 bases are shared with TRBD1. The receptor's source is a woman under 40 in good health. CDR3 sequence: CASSIGDSAYNEQFF. Here the CDR3 DNA reads TGTGCCAGTAGTATCGGGGACAGTGCCTACAATGAGCAGTTCTTC.